This T cell receptor (beta chain) was retrieved from a study of cytomegalovirus exposure and HLA in healthy donors. The CDR3 has 15 amino acids. Trimming shortened V by 3 bases and J by 3 bases, and 13 bases separated the two germline ends. Germline lookup yields CDR1 SGHAT and CDR2 FQNNGV. In the PCR, 60 Vbeta and 13 Jbeta primers were used. Sequencing used immunoSEQ multiplex PCR; TCRdb keeps in-frame clones, though not all of them. The table shows 150,000 to 200,000 clones, with approximately 80% occurring only once. The TCR originated in a young man in good health and CMV-seropositive. V and J are TRBV11-2 and TRBJ2-3, with D possibly TRBD2 on 5 matching bases. The sample consisted of PBMCs. DNA of the CDR3: TGTGCCAGCAGCTTGGAGGCTAGAGGTACAGATACGCAGTATTTT. Its translation: CASSLEARGTDTQYF. The complete variable domain, with remaining parts taken from reference TRBV11-2 and TRBJ2-3, reads EAGVAQSPRYKIIEKRQSVAFWCNPISGHATLYWYQQILGQGPKLLIQFQNNGVVDDSQLPKDRFSAERLKGVDSTLKIQPAKLEDSAVYLCASSLEARGTDTQYFGPGTRLTVL.